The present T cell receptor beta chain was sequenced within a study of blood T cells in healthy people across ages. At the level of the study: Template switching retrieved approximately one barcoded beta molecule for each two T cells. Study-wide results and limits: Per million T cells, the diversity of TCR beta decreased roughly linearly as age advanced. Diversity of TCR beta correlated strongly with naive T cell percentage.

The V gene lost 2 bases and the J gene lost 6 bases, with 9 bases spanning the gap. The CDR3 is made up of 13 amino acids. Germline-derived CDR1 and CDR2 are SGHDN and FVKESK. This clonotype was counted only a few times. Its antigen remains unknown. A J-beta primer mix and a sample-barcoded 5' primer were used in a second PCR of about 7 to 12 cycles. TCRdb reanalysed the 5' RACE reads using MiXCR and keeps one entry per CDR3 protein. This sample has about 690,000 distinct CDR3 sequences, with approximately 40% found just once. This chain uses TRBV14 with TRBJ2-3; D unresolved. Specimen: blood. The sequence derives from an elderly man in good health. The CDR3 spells CASSQLTGDTQYF. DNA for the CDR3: TGTGCCAGCAGCCAACTGACTGGGGATACGCAGTATTTT.